This TCR beta chain was profiled in a study of shared T cell receptors in the human thymus listed by TCRdb under 2021. Turning to the overall study: The study examined how self-reactive, shared T-cell receptor alpha chains are generated in the human thymus.

Taken from the germline V gene, the CDR1 and CDR2 loops are SGHRS and YFSETQ. Between the V and J ends, shortened by 1 base and 0 bases respectively, the junction contains 10 bases. The CDR3 covers 15 residues, taking in both the cysteine and the phenylalanine. Of the read, only the CDR3 DNA is kept; its 45 bases are in frame from base 1. On this clone: What antigen it recognizes has not been identified. No base-level quality is on record; no much larger clone is a single base apart.

Library generation was performed with the immunoSEQ multiplex PCR assay. What TCRdb holds here is the immuneACCESS table cut down to in-frame rearrangements. Part of the clones is not present; checked against another copy, under half of the missing clones reflect an unresolved V gene, and the others are unexplained. The sample contains hundreds of thousands of clones, roughly 90% of them found a single time. The ten largest clonotypes hold approximately 0.01% of the sample. The same data also contributed to another study, on human thymus T cells. As the second publication notes: Donors were immunologically healthy infants undergoing open corrective cardiac surgery for congenital heart defects in Finland. The thymus tissue came from surgical resects taken out during corrective cardiac surgery. V and J gene segment usage appeared biased in both thymic and peripheral blood repertoires. Highly overlapping thymic TCR repertoires among unrelated individuals were reported in the related research. The study characterized TCR alpha and beta repertoires from seven to nine infant thymus samples and a few related peripheral blood samples. The cohort included more than 5 male and a couple of female infants, with donor ages spanning 7 to 244 days. After being mechanically released from the tissue, thymocytes were kept at -70 degrees C in pellets of 10-30 million cells. A QIAsymphony instrument was used to extract genomic DNA from the frozen cell pellets. Using the immunoSEQ multiplex PCR assay, the TCRB and TCRAD loci were amplified from a standardized quantity of quality-controlled genomic DNA. The amplicons covered the V(D)J region and were long enough to include the CDR3 and to identify the V and J genes. Amplicon sequencing was performed on an Illumina platform through the commercial immunoSEQ service. Primer bias and sequencing errors were corrected using previously described methods, and TCRAD and TCRB definitions followed the IMGT database. Analysis of the repertoires was done with immunoSEQ Analyzer 3.0 and VDJTools and included basic statistics, V/J segment usage, diversity estimates, rarefaction and pairwise overlap. Diversity was estimated with Chao1, ChaoE, Efron-Thisted, Shannon and inverse Simpson indices, and also on datasets down-sampled to the smallest sample. Repertoire overlap was determined by strict matching of CDR3 nucleotide sequence, V gene and J gene, and Jaccard-based multidimensional scaling clustering was applied. On average, thymus samples yielded hundreds of thousands of unique TCRB clonotypes, whereas blood samples yielded some 85,000.

This sequence originates from a boy younger than two with a congenital heart defect. Donor details come from another sample of the same person, matched by shared clones. The rearrangement combines TRBV5-1 with TRBJ1-1; the D gene identity is not certain. Sequenced input: thymocytes. The DNA sequence follows: TGCGCCAGCAGCTTGTTAGAGGGCATGAACACTGAAGCTTTCTTT. It translates as CASSLLEGMNTEAFF.